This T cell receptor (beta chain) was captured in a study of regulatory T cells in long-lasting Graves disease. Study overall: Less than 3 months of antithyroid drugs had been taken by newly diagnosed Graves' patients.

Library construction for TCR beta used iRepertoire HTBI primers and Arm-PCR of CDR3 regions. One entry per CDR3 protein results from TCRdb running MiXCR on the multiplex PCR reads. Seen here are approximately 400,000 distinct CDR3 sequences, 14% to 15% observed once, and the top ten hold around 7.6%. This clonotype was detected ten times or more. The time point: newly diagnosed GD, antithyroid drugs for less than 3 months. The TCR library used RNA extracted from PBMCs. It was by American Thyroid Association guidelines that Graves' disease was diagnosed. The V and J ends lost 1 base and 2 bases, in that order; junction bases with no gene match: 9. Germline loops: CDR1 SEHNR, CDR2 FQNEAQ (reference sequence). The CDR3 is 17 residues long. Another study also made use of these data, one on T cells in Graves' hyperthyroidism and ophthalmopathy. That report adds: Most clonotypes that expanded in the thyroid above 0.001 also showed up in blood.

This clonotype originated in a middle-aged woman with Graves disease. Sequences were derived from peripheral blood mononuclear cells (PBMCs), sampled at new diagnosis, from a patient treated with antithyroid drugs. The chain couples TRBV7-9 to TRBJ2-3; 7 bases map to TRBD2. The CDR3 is CASSLDVGGEFTDTQYF. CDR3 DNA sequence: TGTGCCAGCAGCTTAGATGTGGGAGGGGAATTCACAGATACGCAGTATTTT.